The 31 T cell receptor beta chains listed next were all sequenced from one sample in a study of molecular identifiers for immune sequencing clone quantification. TCRdb recomputed calls from the PCR reads with MiXCR, one row per CDR3 protein. The sample has fewer than 15,000 distinct CDR3 sequences, 16% seen once; the top ten hold 1.5% to 2%. The sequenced material came from naive CD8+ T cells from blood, with Jurkat cell RNA spiked in. The sample's subset: FACS-sorted CD8+CD4-CCR7+CD45RA+ naive T cells. These TCRs come from a human donor in good health. Some libraries in this study had Jurkat cell RNA spiked in.

There are many counts of this clonotype. V and J are TRBV12-5 and TRBJ2-3, with 7 bases matching TRBD2. Germline V lookup: CDR1 LGHNT, CDR2 FRNRAP. With V trimmed by 7 bases and J by 4 bases, 5 bases remained unmatched. The CDR3 runs to 13 residues. The CDR3 reads CASAGLVPDTQYF. The CDR3 DNA is TGTGCTAGTGCCGGACTAGTCCCAGATACGCAGTATTTT.

This clonotype was detected ten times or more. The gene calls are TRBV6-2 or TRBV6-3 and TRBJ2-1; 8 nucleotides line up with TRBD2. V was clipped by 5 bases and J by 7 bases; unmatched bases: 10. The germline gives CDR1 MNHEY, CDR2 SVGEGT. This CDR3 is built from 15 residues. The DNA for the CDR3 is TGTGCCAGCAGTGAAGCGGGAGTTATTTTAAATGAGCAGTTCTTC. This translates into CASSEAGVILNEQFF.

This clonotype was counted at least ten times. V is TRBV5-4 and J is TRBJ2-3; 11 nucleotides match TRBD2. CDR1 is SGHNT, CDR2 YYREEE, per germline (reference sequence). The CDR3 length is 14 residues. Losses at the gene ends were 4 bases for V and 4 bases for J; bases not matched to a gene: 2. The CDR3 nucleotides read TGTGCCAGCAGCCCTAGCGGGAGGCCAGATACGCAGTATTTT. The encoded protein is CASSPSGRPDTQYF.

This clonotype was counted at least ten times. The chain has TRBV3-1 and TRBJ2-2; TRBD2 agrees at 8 bases. Germline V CDR1 and CDR2: LGHDT, YNNKEL (reference sequence). After removal of 7 bases from V and 2 bases from J, the junction contained 6 bases not matched to a gene. The CDR3 is 15 amino acids. The CDR3 DNA sequence: TGTGCCAGCACGGGAGGGCCCCTAAACACCGGGGAGCTGTTTTTT. Translation: CASTGGPLNTGELFF.

Relative to its sample, this clonotype is medium-sized. The V call is TRBV4-3, the J call TRBJ2-7; 7 bases align to TRBD1. The CDR3 totals 15 residues. CDR1 and CDR2 (germline): LGHNA, YSLEER. The junction had 7 bases not matched to a gene; V was cut back by 4 bases and J by 1 base. CDR3 nucleotide sequence: TGCGCCAGCAGCCCTGGGCAGGGGGTATCCTACGAGCAGTACTTC. Amino acid sequence: CASSPGQGVSYEQYF.

The rearrangement links TRBV29-1 to TRBJ2-7, with a tentative D call TRBD1 (5 bases). This CDR3 has 12 residues. The germline V gene encodes CDR1 SQVTM and CDR2 ANQGSEA. V was clipped by 0 bases and J by 6 bases, with 9 bases between them. CDR3 DNA sequence: TGCAGCGTTGAAGATCAAGGGGCCGAGCAGTACTTC. It specifies CSVEDQGAEQYF.

This clonotype came up a few times. The chain uses TRBV19 and TRBJ2-1; D is uncertain. Germline assignment: CDR1 LNHDA and CDR2 SQIVND (reference sequence). The V gene lost 4 bases and the J gene lost 15 bases, with 13 bases spanning the gap. This CDR3 has 11 residues. CDR3 nucleotide sequence: TGTGCCAGTAGTAACGGCCCTAATTCGTTCTTC. Its translation: CASSNGPNSFF.

For this clonotype: A much larger clone is a single base away; this may be a read error. The J gene is TRBJ2-1, the V gene TRBV6-5; 7 bases are shared with TRBD1. Germline loops: CDR1 MNHEY, CDR2 SVGAGI. J gave up 4 bases and V 6 bases, and 3 bases lay outside the gene matches. The CDR3 totals 13 residues. CDR3 nucleotide sequence: TGTGCCAGCAGCCTACAGGGGTACAATGAGCAGTTCTTC. It encodes CASSLQGYNEQFF.

About this clonotype: This sequence may be a read error, since a much larger clone differs from it by one base. The rearrangement uses TRBV7-3 and TRBJ1-1; 8 bases map to TRBD1. Germline lookup yields CDR1 SGHTA and CDR2 FQGTGA. The CDR3 totals 15 residues. The CDR3: CASSLTGTGNTEALF. The CDR3 region has the DNA TGTGCCAGCAGCCTGACCGGGACAGGAAACACTGAAGCTCTCTTT.

This clonotype appeared many times. V gene TRBV19 combines with J gene TRBJ1-5; D perhaps matches TRBD1 (6 bases). The CDR3 covers 16 residues. V was clipped by 3 bases and J by 0 bases, with 12 bases between them. The V gene's germline CDR1 is LNHDA and CDR2 SQIVND (reference sequence). The CDR3 nucleotides read TGTGCCAGTAGTATGGACAGCCGATATAGCAATCAGCCCCAGCATTTT. Its translation is CASSMDSRYSNQPQHF.

This clonotype has just a few counts. The rearrangement joins TRBV6-5 to TRBJ1-3; no reliable D call. Per the germline V gene, CDR1 is MNHEY and CDR2 is SVGAGI. The CDR3 extends over 14 amino acids. Trimming took off 6 bases at V and 1 base at J, with 10 bases between the two ends. CDR3 DNA: TGTGCCAGCAGCCAGGTTAGATCTGGAAACACCATATATTTT. This gives the protein CASSQVRSGNTIYF.

This clonotype was recorded many times. This chain joins TRBV9 and TRBJ2-1; 8 nucleotides match TRBD2. CDR1 and CDR2 (germline): SGDLS, YYNGEE. The CDR3 extends over 14 amino acids. J lost 5 bases, V lost 3 bases, and 4 bases had no gene match. CDR3 sequence reads: CASSGSGTHNEQFF. The CDR3 DNA is TGTGCCAGCAGCGGTAGCGGGACCCACAATGAGCAGTTCTTC. Looking up the rest from reference TRBV9 and TRBJ2-1 gives the full variable domain: DSGVTQTPKHLITATGQRVTLRCSPRSGDLSVYWYQQSLDQGLQFLIQYYNGEERAKGNILERFSAQQFPDLHSELNLSSLELGDSALYFCASSGSGTHNEQFFGPGTRLTVL.

Many counts were recorded for this clonotype. This chain connects TRBV4-1 to TRBJ2-1; 7 bases align to TRBD1. V lost 3 bases, J lost 4 bases, and 3 bases stayed unmatched. Germline V gene lookup returns CDR1 MGHRA and CDR2 YSYEKL. There are 14 residues in the CDR3. CDR3 residues: CASSHETGYNEQFF. The CDR3 DNA follows: TGCGCCAGCAGCCACGAGACAGGGTACAATGAGCAGTTCTTC.

This clonotype qualifies as medium-sized. The genes are TRBV14 and TRBJ2-7, with D unresolved. The length of the CDR3 is 13 residues. Trimming took 1 base from V and 4 from J, leaving 8 bases between them. Germline assignment: CDR1 SGHDN and CDR2 FVKESK. CDR3 sequence: CASSQAGRYEQYF. Written as DNA, the CDR3 is TGTGCCAGCAGCCAAGCCGGGCGGTACGAGCAGTACTTC.

In this sample, this clonotype is medium-sized (0.01 to 0.1%). This rearrangement joins TRBV25-1 to TRBJ2-5, with TRBD2 matching over 7 bases. The junction had 2 bases not matched to a gene; V was cut back by 0 bases and J by 4 bases. Germline lookup yields CDR1 MGHDK and CDR2 SYGVNS. CDR3 length: 14 residues. CDR3 DNA sequence: TGTGCCAGCAGTGAATATGGACTAGGAGAGACCCAGTACTTC. The encoded protein is CASSEYGLGETQYF.

This clonotype was observed a handful of times. Mismatch with germline at one junction end may stem from a read error. The J gene is TRBJ2-5, the V gene TRBV9; 10 positions agree with TRBD2. Germline CDR1 SGDLS, CDR2 YYNGEE. The CDR3 loop spans 15 amino acids. The chain's CDR3 is CASSPPPSGSETRYF. In nucleotides, the CDR3 is TGTGCCAGCAGCCCGCCCCCTAGCGGGAGCGAGACCCGGTACTTC.

The chain employs TRBV20-1 and TRBJ2-1; tentatively, D is TRBD2 (5 bases). The V and J ends lost 3 bases and 4 bases respectively, with 10 bases between them. The CDR3 sequence is 13 residues long. Germline lookup yields CDR1 DFQATT and CDR2 SNEGSKA (reference sequence). CDR3 coding DNA: TGCAGTGCTAGGCGGGTAACGTACAATGAGCAGTTCTTC. Translation gives CSARRVTYNEQFF.

This clonotype counts as medium-sized. This chain joins TRBV4-2 and TRBJ2-7, with D perhaps matching TRBD1 (6 bases). This CDR3 has 16 residues. Trimming removed 2 bases at V and 2 bases at J, with 16 bases between. The germline gives CDR1 LGHNA, CDR2 YNFKEQ. The CDR3 DNA reads as TGTGCCAGCAGCCAAATCGCGTTGGGGGCCCCCTACGAGCAGTACTTC. Its translation is CASSQIALGAPYEQYF.

This clonotype is categorized as medium-sized. The rearrangement uses TRBV28 and TRBJ2-7; TRBD1 agrees at 9 bases. CDR3 length: 13 residues. Germline values: CDR1 MDHEN, CDR2 SYDVKM. J lost 8 bases, V lost 3 bases, and 5 bases had no gene match. The CDR3 sequence: CASSLGTGFKQYF. For the CDR3, the DNA is TGTGCCAGCAGTTTGGGGACAGGGTTTAAGCAGTACTTC. The complete variable domain, with remaining parts taken from reference TRBV28 and TRBJ2-7, reads DVKVTQSSRYLVKRTGEKVFLECVQDMDHENMFWYRQDPGLGLRLIYFSYDVKMKEKGDIPEGYSVSREKKERFSLILESASTNQTSMYLCASSLGTGFKQYFGPGTRLTVT.

This clonotype came up many times. The gene calls are TRBV28 and TRBJ1-4, with TRBD1 matching 7 bases. V was clipped by 6 bases and J by 3 bases; unmatched bases: 13. The CDR3 consists of 17 residues. Germline assignment: CDR1 MDHEN and CDR2 SYDVKM. In DNA form, the CDR3 reads TGTGCCAGCAGGCTAGACCATGTTGGGACAGCTAATGAAAAACTGTTTTTT. This codes for CASRLDHVGTANEKLFF.

This clonotype appeared a few times. This rearrangement joins TRBV12-3 or TRBV12-4 to TRBJ2-1; 11 bases are a match to TRBD2. The J segment lost 6 bases and the V segment lost 8 bases, leaving 9 bases of the junction unmatched. This CDR3 has 15 amino acids. The CDR3, as DNA: TGTGCCAGCGGTACGGGGCTAGCGGGAGGCAATGAGCAGTTCTTC. Amino acid sequence: CASGTGLAGGNEQFF.

This clonotype was detected many times. The gene calls are TRBV3-1 and TRBJ2-5, with 7 bases identical to TRBD2. The ends lost 0 bases at V and 5 bases at J; junction bases unmatched: 6. In germline, CDR1 is LGHDT, CDR2 YNNKEL (reference sequence). This CDR3 has 15 residues. CDR3 DNA: TGTGCCAGCAGCCAAGATAGAGCGGGAATGGAGACCCAGTACTTC. Translation: CASSQDRAGMETQYF.

The chain couples TRBV2 to TRBJ2-1; the D gene is possibly TRBD2 (5 bases). The germline gives CDR1 SNHLY, CDR2 FYNNEI. CDR3 length: 14 residues. V lost 7 bases and J 0 bases, leaving 10 bases between the germline ends. CDR3 DNA sequence: TGTGCCAGCACGGAGGTGAGCTCCTACAATGAGCAGTTCTTC. Translating it yields CASTEVSSYNEQFF.

Concerning this clonotype: Just one base apart from a much larger clone, this may be a read error. The missing conserved phenylalanine or tryptophan at the end of this CDR3 makes a read error likely. J is TRBJ1-1 and V is TRBV13; D might be TRBD1 (5 bases). Germline V gene lookup returns CDR1 PRHDT and CDR2 FYEKMQ (reference sequence). This CDR3 region has 16 residues. V lost 3 bases and J 4 bases, leaving 18 bases between the germline ends. The CDR3 protein is CASSFTQGQGGTEAFS. The CDR3 DNA sequence: TGTGCCAGCAGCTTCACTCAAGGGCAGGGAGGCACTGAAGCTTTCTCT.

This clonotype is medium-sized (0.01 to 0.1%) in the sample. This rearrangement joins TRBV19 to TRBJ2-5; a weak D match, TRBD2 (6 bases). The CDR3 sequence is 13 residues long. Between the trimmed V and J ends, which lost 5 bases and 4 bases, there was a span of 11 bases. Germline lookup yields CDR1 LNHDA and CDR2 SQIVND (reference sequence). The CDR3 here is CASSLYSGETQYF. The CDR3 DNA reads as TGTGCCAGTAGTCTCTATAGCGGAGAGACCCAGTACTTC.

This clonotype has only a few counts. The rearrangement links TRBV7-6 to TRBJ1-1, with 8 positions matching TRBD1. V trimming: 1 base; J trimming: 8 bases; junction bases outside the gene matches: 3. Germline CDR1 reads SGHVS; CDR2 reads FNYEAQ. This CDR3 has 13 residues. The CDR3 here is CASSLGQGKEAFF. The CDR3 bases are TGTGCCAGCAGCTTAGGACAGGGGAAAGAAGCTTTCTTT.

As to this clonotype: Possible read error: a much larger clone is one base away. V is TRBV12-3 or TRBV12-4 and J is TRBJ2-5; 10 positions agree with TRBD2. V dropped 6 bases and J dropped 1; count of bases not matched to a gene: 5. This CDR3 has 15 amino acids. The chain's CDR3 is CASSSLAGSQETQYF. For the CDR3, the DNA is TGTGCCAGCAGCTCACTAGCGGGAAGCCAAGAGACCCAGTACTTC.

This clonotype was seen a few times. This chain connects TRBV24-1 to TRBJ2-3; 7 bases match TRBD2. The germline V gene has CDR1 KGHDR and CDR2 SFDVKD. The CDR3 length is 13 residues. V trimming: 9 bases; J trimming: 1 base; junction bases outside the gene matches: 3. Here the CDR3 reads CATGREGTDTQYF. CDR3 bases: TGTGCCACCGGGAGGGAGGGCACAGATACGCAGTATTTT.

By proportion, this clonotype is medium-sized. The J gene is TRBJ2-3, the V gene TRBV6-6, with TRBD2 matching over 16 bases. Germline-derived CDR1 and CDR2 are MNHNY and SVGAGI (reference sequence). CDR3 length: 20 residues. J lost 2 bases, V lost 1 base, and 9 bases had no gene match. The CDR3 nucleotides read TGTGCCAGCAGTTACTTATACAAGGGACTAGCGGGAGGGGTCACAGATACGCAGTATTTT. Its protein product is CASSYLYKGLAGGVTDTQYF.

This clonotype was observed a handful of times. The V call is TRBV5-5, the J call TRBJ2-7, with D possibly TRBD2 on 5 matching bases. Trimming removed 1 base from V and 0 bases from J, with 11 bases in between. The germline V gene has CDR1 SGHKS and CDR2 YYEKEE (reference sequence). The length of the CDR3 is 15 residues. Here the CDR3 DNA reads TGTGCCAGCAGCTTGTGGGTAGGGAGCTCCTACGAGCAGTACTTC. Its protein product is CASSLWVGSSYEQYF.

This clonotype is medium-sized (0.01 to 0.1%) in the sample. V usage is TRBV6-6 and J usage is TRBJ1-5; possible D gene TRBD1, 6 bases. This CDR3 comprises 14 residues. Trimming pared 4 bases from V and 7 bases from J, leaving 14 bases between. Germline CDR1 reads MNHNY; CDR2 reads SVGAGI (reference sequence). CDR3: CASSFEPRGQPQHF. The CDR3 DNA reads as TGTGCCAGCAGTTTCGAACCCAGGGGACAGCCCCAGCATTTT.